One and the same sample provided the 24 T cell receptor beta chains below, sequenced in a study of blood T cells in healthy people across ages. For the second PCR, which ran for roughly 7 to 11 cycles, a sample-barcoded 5' primer and a J-beta primer mix were used. MiXCR, run by TCRdb on the 5' RACE reads, gives a single entry per CDR3 protein. The table has fewer than 1,000,000 distinct CDR3 sequences, roughly 44% seen once; the top ten hold about 19%. Sequenced: blood. The source of these receptors is a man in his fifties or sixties in good health.

CDR3 residues: CASSDLLVGYEQYF. The CDR3 DNA is TGTGCCAGCAGTGATCTGCTAGTCGGGTACGAGCAGTACTTC. The rearrangement uses TRBV25-1 and TRBJ2-7; D unclear. V was trimmed by 3 bases and J by 4 bases, leaving 13 bases between them. The CDR3 is 14 residues long. Germline V lookup: CDR1 MGHDK, CDR2 SYGVNS.

The chain couples TRBV5-1 to TRBJ2-5, with 12 bases identical to TRBD1. The trim removed 4 bases at V and 6 bases at J, leaving 7 bases unmatched. CDR1 is SGHRS, CDR2 YFSETQ, per germline. There are 15 residues in the CDR3. The CDR3: CASSGGDRGQKTQYF. The CDR3 bases are TGCGCCAGCAGCGGGGGGGACAGGGGGCAAAAGACCCAGTACTTC.

This clonotype was counted only a few times. The V call is TRBV28, the J call TRBJ1-5; maybe TRBD1 (6 bases). The V and J ends lost 6 bases and 5 bases respectively, with 20 bases between them. This CDR3 spans 16 amino acids. Germline-derived CDR1 and CDR2 are MDHEN and SYDVKM. CDR3 sequence reads: CASSPQSGGDYQPQHF. CDR3 coding DNA: TGTGCCAGCAGCCCCCAGTCGGGGGGCGACTATCAGCCCCAGCATTTT.

V usage is TRBV20-1 and J usage is TRBJ2-3, with D perhaps matching TRBD2 (5 bases). V shed 1 base and J shed 2 bases, with 13 bases lying between them. In germline, CDR1 is DFQATT, CDR2 SNEGSKA (reference sequence). This CDR3 is 15 amino acids long. CDR3 region: CSARAGIPHTDTQYF. The CDR3 nucleotides are TGCAGTGCTAGAGCCGGGATACCTCACACAGATACGCAGTATTTT.

This clonotype was picked up many times. The chain carries TRBV25-1 and TRBJ2-5, with 7 nucleotides matching TRBD1. The trim removed 8 bases at V and 1 base at J, leaving 10 bases unmatched. Per the germline V gene, CDR1 is MGHDK and CDR2 is SYGVNS. The CDR3 totals 15 residues. The DNA for the CDR3 is TGTGCCAGCGCACTTCAGACAGGGTCCCAAGAGACCCAGTACTTC. It encodes CASALQTGSQETQYF.

The chain has TRBV27 and TRBJ1-3; the D is unclear. The CDR3 totals 18 residues. Trimming cost V 5 bases and J 2 bases, with 22 bases left between them. Germline V gives CDR1 MNHEY, CDR2 SMNVEV (reference sequence). The CDR3: CASSPALWPTRTGNTIYF. CDR3 nucleotide sequence: TGTGCCAGCAGTCCCGCTCTATGGCCTACGCGGACTGGAAACACCATATATTTT.

To note about this clonotype: This may be a read error: a much more frequent sequence differs by one nucleotide. V usage is TRBV7-2 and J usage is TRBJ2-1, with 11 nucleotides matching TRBD2. The CDR3 spans 15 residues. Germline-derived CDR1 and CDR2 are SGHTA and FQGNSA. Here the CDR3 reads CAGSPTSGSHNEQFF. In DNA form, the CDR3 reads TGTGCCGGCAGCCCAACTAGCGGGAGCCACAATGAGCAGTTCTTC.

The genes are TRBV20-1 and TRBJ1-1; no firm D call. The V gene lost 6 bases and the J gene lost 0 bases, with 20 bases spanning the gap. In germline, CDR1 is DFQATT, CDR2 SNEGSKA (reference sequence). The CDR3 has 16 amino acids. The CDR3 DNA follows: TGCAGTGCGCTGGAGGGAAACCCCCAAATGAACACTGAAGCTTTCTTT. Translating it yields CSALEGNPQMNTEAFF.

V and J are TRBV15 and TRBJ2-2; no reliable D call. Germline V lookup: CDR1 LNHNV, CDR2 YYDKDF (reference sequence). V was pared by 2 bases and J by 3 bases, with 13 bases between. The CDR3 is made up of 16 amino acids. DNA of the CDR3: TGTGCCACCAGCAGAATTGGATTAATCGACACCGGGGAGCTGTTTTTT. Amino acid sequence: CATSRIGLIDTGELFF. Supplemented by reference TRBV15 and TRBJ2-2, the full variable domain reads DAMVIQNPRYQVTQFGKPVTLSCSQTLNHNVMYWYQQKSSQAPKLLFHYYDKDFNNEADTPDNFQSRRPNTSFCFLDIRSPGLGDTAMYLCATSRIGLIDTGELFFGEGSRLTVL.

The chain has TRBV6-2 or TRBV6-3 and TRBJ1-2; 7 bases map to TRBD1. Germline trimming cut 6 bases from V and 3 bases from J; bases unmatched to any gene: 10. Per the germline V gene, CDR1 is MNHEY and CDR2 is SVGEGT. CDR3 length equals 15 residues. The CDR3 bases are TGTGCCAGCAGGGAACAAACGGGACAGTACTATGGCTACACCTTC. This translates into CASREQTGQYYGYTF.

This clonotype showed up just a few times. The gene calls are TRBV29-1 and TRBJ2-1; 9 positions match TRBD1. This CDR3 is 13 amino acids long. CDR1 is SQVTM and CDR2 is ANQGSEA in the germline V gene. The ends lost 7 bases at V and 5 bases at J; junction bases unmatched: 6. This CDR3 reads CSARQGVNNEQFF. The CDR3 bases are TGCAGCGCTAGACAGGGGGTAAACAATGAGCAGTTCTTC.

This clonotype was observed a handful of times. The genes are TRBV20-1 and TRBJ1-1, with 7 bases aligning to TRBD1. CDR1 and CDR2 (germline): DFQATT, SNEGSKA (reference sequence). The CDR3 loop spans 15 amino acids. V was pared by 3 bases and J by 0 bases, with 7 bases of the junction left unmatched. The CDR3 nucleotides read TGCAGTGCTAGGCCGGGACAGAACATGAACACTGAAGCTTTCTTT. This translates into CSARPGQNMNTEAFF.

The V gene is TRBV14, the J gene TRBJ1-2; 7 bases are shared with TRBD1. The V gene's germline CDR1 is SGHDN and CDR2 FVKESK. The CDR3 contains 20 residues. Trimming at V came to 0 bases and at J to 8 bases, leaving 24 bases not matched to a gene. This chain's CDR3 is CASSQEGGTGTARLLRGYTF. CDR3 DNA sequence: TGTGCCAGCAGCCAAGAAGGGGGAACCGGGACAGCAAGATTACTTCGCGGCTACACCTTC. Supplemented by reference TRBV14 and TRBJ1-2, the full variable domain reads EAGVTQFPSHSVIEKGQTVTLRCDPISGHDNLYWYRRVMGKEIKFLLHFVKESKQDESGMPNNRFLAERTGGTYSTLKVQPAELEDSGVYFCASSQEGGTGTARLLRGYTFGSGTRLTVV.

CDR3 loop: CASSEKTPGQGATLHF. In DNA, the CDR3 is TGTGCCAGCAGCGAAAAAACGCCGGGACAGGGGGCGACCCTCCACTTT. V is TRBV7-9 and J is TRBJ1-6; TRBD1 matches at 12 bases. In germline, CDR1 is SEHNR, CDR2 FQNEAQ (reference sequence). CDR3 length: 16 amino acids. Trimming removed 5 bases from V and 14 bases from J; junction bases left unmatched: 13.

V and J are TRBV28 and TRBJ2-3; 11 bases agree with TRBD2. Germline lookup yields CDR1 MDHEN and CDR2 SYDVKM. V shed 3 bases and J 0 bases; nucleotides not matched to a gene: 8. This CDR3 spans 18 amino acids. Here the CDR3 DNA reads TGTGCCAGCAGTTTTCGGCGGAGACTAGCGGGGAGCACAGATACGCAGTATTTT. It translates to CASSFRRRLAGSTDTQYF.

The rearrangement joins TRBV7-8 to TRBJ2-1; the match to TRBD1 covers 10 bases. CDR1 is SGHVS and CDR2 is FQNEAQ in the germline V gene. CDR3 length: 17 amino acids. With V trimmed by 1 base and J by 0 bases, 3 bases remained unmatched. CDR3 DNA sequence: TGTGCCAGCAGCTTAGAGGGACAGGGGCGCTCCTACAATGAGCAGTTCTTC. Translating it yields CASSLEGQGRSYNEQFF. The full variable domain, completed using reference TRBV7-8 and TRBJ2-1, is GAGVSQSPRYKVAKRGQDVALRCDPISGHVSLFWYQQALGQGPEFLTYFQNEAQLDKSGLPSDRFFAERPEGSVSTLKIQRTQQEDSAVYLCASSLEGQGRSYNEQFFGPGTRLTVL.

This clonotype was seen more than once but under ten times. The chain links TRBV5-6 to TRBJ2-3; D is undetermined. The germline V gene has CDR1 SGHDT and CDR2 YYEEEE. V lost 1 base to trimming and J lost 2 bases, with 8 bases between them. This CDR3 comprises 14 residues. CDR3 sequence (DNA): TGTGCCAGCAGCTTGTATGCAACCACAGATACGCAGTATTTT. Protein sequence: CASSLYATTDTQYF.

This clonotype occurred a few times. V is TRBV10-2 and J is TRBJ2-1; 8 nucleotides line up with TRBD2. The CDR3 sequence is 13 residues long. Losses at the gene ends were 2 bases for V and 12 bases for J; bases not matched to a gene: 6. Germline CDR1 is WSHSY and CDR2 is SAAADI. In DNA form, the CDR3 reads TGCGCCAGCAGTGAGACCTGGACTAGCTGGCAGTTCTTC. Its translation is CASSETWTSWQFF.

The V call is TRBV12-3 or TRBV12-4, the J call TRBJ1-5; TRBD1 aligns across 12 bases. Unmatched junction bases numbered 9, after V lost 1 base and J lost 2 bases. The CDR3 has 19 residues. This chain's CDR3 is CASSLDRDRGLRGNQPQHF. The CDR3 nucleotides are TGTGCCAGCAGTTTAGATCGGGACAGGGGGCTAAGGGGCAATCAGCCCCAGCATTTT.

This clonotype showed up just a few times. The CDR3 nucleotides are TGTGCCAGCAGCCTTCTTTTCGGCTCTGGGGCCAACGTCCTGACTTTC. Translation gives CASSLLFGSGANVLTF. This chain uses TRBV12-3 or TRBV12-4 with TRBJ2-6, with no clear D. The CDR3 contains 16 residues. V lost 6 bases and J lost 0, with 12 bases in between.

The chain is built from TRBV20-1 and TRBJ2-3; weak D call: TRBD2 (5 bases). Germline V gene data show CDR1 as DFQATT and CDR2 as SNEGSKA (reference sequence). Trimming removed 2 bases from V and 5 bases from J, with 23 bases in between. CDR3 length equals 17 residues. The CDR3 region is CSARPPRRTPDKDTQYF. The CDR3 DNA reads TGCAGTGCTAGACCCCCACGGAGGACCCCAGATAAAGATACGCAGTATTTT.

This clonotype was recorded once. The junction does not match germline at one end; this may be a read error. V is TRBV7-2 and J is TRBJ2-3, with 15 bases aligning to TRBD2. Germline CDR1 and CDR2: SGHTA and FQGNSA. This CDR3 contains 18 residues. For the CDR3, the DNA is TGTGCCAGCAGCTCCCCGGGACTAGCGGGGGGAGAGACAGGTACGCAGTATTTT. Its translation: CASSSPGLAGGETGTQYF.

The gene calls are TRBV9 and TRBJ2-3; TRBD2 aligns across 7 bases. J was trimmed by 1 base and V by 0 bases; bases with no gene match: 5. CDR3 length: 16 amino acids. The germline CDR1 and CDR2 sequences are SGDLS and YYNGEE. As DNA, the CDR3 is TGTGCCAGCAGCGTAGGGGCTAGCGGAGGCACAGATACGCAGTATTTT. Protein product: CASSVGASGGTDTQYF.

This clonotype was observed a few times. A much larger clone is a single base away; this may be a read error. The chain links TRBV10-3 to TRBJ2-3, with TRBD2 matching 11 bases. V lost 10 bases, J lost 3 bases, and 21 bases stayed unmatched. This CDR3 contains 19 residues. Germline V gene lookup returns CDR1 ENHRY and CDR2 SYGVKD. The CDR3 here is CATKNNTLAGGLQTDTQYF. The DNA of the CDR3 is TGTGCCACCAAAAACAACACCCTAGCGGGGGGCCTACAAACAGATACGCAGTATTTT.